The 3 T cell receptor beta chains in this list originate from one sample, sequenced in a study of OX40 agonist ivuxolimab in advanced cancers. Sequencing used immunoSEQ multiplex PCR; TCRdb keeps in-frame clones, though not all of them. The sample carries tens of thousands of clones, more than 85% recorded once. The sequences come from CD4+ or CD8+ T cells sorted from blood, collected in a trial of the OX40 agonist ivuxolimab. These receptors came from an adult with an advanced solid tumor such as melanoma, head and neck, liver or kidney cancer.

The V call is TRBV27, the J call TRBJ1-2; D is ambiguous. The CDR3 length is 14 residues. Trimming left V 3 bases short and J 6 bases short, with 14 bases between. CDR1 is MNHEY, CDR2 SMNVEV, per germline (reference sequence). The CDR3 loop is CASSFREGLDGYTF. The CDR3, as DNA: TGTGCCAGCAGTTTTAGGGAGGGATTGGATGGCTACACCTTC.

V usage is TRBV11-3 and J usage is TRBJ2-7, with TRBD1 matching over 10 bases. Germline V lookup: CDR1 SGHNT, CDR2 YENEEA. The CDR3 consists of 13 residues. The DNA of the CDR3 is TGTGCTACTCGGGGACAGGGGTCCTACGAGCAGTACTTC. Translating it yields CATRGQGSYEQYF.

This clone was counted a single time. The gene calls are TRBV7-6 and TRBJ2-2; 9 bases match TRBD2. The CDR3 covers 18 residues. Germline V CDR1 and CDR2: SGHVS, FNYEAQ. V shed 5 bases, J shed 0 bases, and the junction held 10 bases outside the gene matches. The CDR3 DNA is TGTGCCAGCAGCCCACGGGCGGGGGGGCTCGCGAACACCGGGGAGCTGTTTTTT. This encodes CASSPRAGGLANTGELFF. The full variable domain, completed using reference TRBV7-6 and TRBJ2-2, is GAGVSQSPRYKVTKRGQDVALRCDPISGHVSLYWYRQALGQGPEFLTYFNYEAQQDKSGLPNDRFSAERPEGSISTLTIQRTEQRDSAMYRCASSPRAGGLANTGELFFGEGSRLTVL.